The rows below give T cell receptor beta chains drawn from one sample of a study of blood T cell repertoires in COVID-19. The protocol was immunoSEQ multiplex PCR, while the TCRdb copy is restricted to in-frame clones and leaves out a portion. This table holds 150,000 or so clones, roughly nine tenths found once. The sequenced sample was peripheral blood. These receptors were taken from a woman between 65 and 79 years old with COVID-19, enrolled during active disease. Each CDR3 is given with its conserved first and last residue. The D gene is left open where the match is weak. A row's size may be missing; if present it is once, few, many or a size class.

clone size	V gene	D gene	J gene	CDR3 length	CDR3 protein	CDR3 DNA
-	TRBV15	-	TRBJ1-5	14	CATSRGTVNQPQHF	TGTGCCACCAGCAGAGGGACAGTTAACCAGCCCCAGCATTTT
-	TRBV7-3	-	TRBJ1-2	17	CASSLNGGTGTNYGYTF	TGTGCCAGCAGCTTAAACGGGGGGACTGGAACTAACTATGGCTACACCTTC
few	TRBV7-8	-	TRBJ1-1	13	CASSRNRNTEAFF	TGTGCCAGCAGCCGGAATAGAAACACTGAAGCTTTCTTT
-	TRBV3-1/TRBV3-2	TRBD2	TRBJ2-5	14	CASSRWTSAETQYF	TGTGCCAGCAGCCGGTGGACTAGCGCGGAGACCCAGTACTTC
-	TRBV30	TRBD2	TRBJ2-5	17	CAWSVGTSGGQMETQYF	TGTGCCTGGAGTGTAGGCACTAGCGGGGGGCAAATGGAGACCCAGTACTTC
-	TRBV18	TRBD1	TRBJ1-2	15	CASSPGDSPSYGYTF	TGTGCCAGCTCACCAGGGGACAGCCCGTCTTATGGCTACACCTTC
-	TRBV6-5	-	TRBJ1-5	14	CASIQDYSNQPQHF	TGTGCCAGCATACAAGATTATAGCAATCAGCCCCAGCATTTT
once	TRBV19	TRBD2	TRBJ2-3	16	CASSIALGGVGDTQYF	TGTGCCAGTAGTATAGCTCTCGGGGGGGTAGGAGATACGCAGTATTTT
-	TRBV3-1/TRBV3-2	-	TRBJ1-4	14	CASSDTGSNEKLFF	TGTGCCAGCAGCGATACCGGGTCTAATGAAAAACTGTTTTTT
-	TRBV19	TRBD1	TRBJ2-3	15	CASSIRGQVTDTQYF	TGTGCCAGTAGTATTCGCGGACAGGTCACAGATACGCAGTATTTT
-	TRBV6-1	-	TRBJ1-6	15	CASSEAAGYNSPLHF	TGTGCCAGCAGTGAAGCCGCCGGTTATAATTCACCCCTCCACTTT
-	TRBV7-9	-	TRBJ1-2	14	CASSLVAENYGYTF	TGTGCCAGCAGCTTAGTAGCGGAAAACTATGGCTACACCTTC
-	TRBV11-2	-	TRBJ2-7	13	CASSTGQPYEQYF	TGTGCCAGCAGCACCGGACAGCCCTACGAGCAGTACTTC
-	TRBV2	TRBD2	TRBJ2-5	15	CASSYSGGAEETQYF	TGTGCCAGCAGCTACTCCGGGGGGGCAGAAGAGACCCAGTACTTC
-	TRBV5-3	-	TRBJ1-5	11	CARSFGQPQHF	TGTGCCAGAAGCTTCGGTCAGCCCCAGCATTTT
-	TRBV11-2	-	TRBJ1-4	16	CASSSMPLATNEKLFF	TGTGCCAGCAGCTCTATGCCTTTGGCAACTAATGAAAAACTGTTTTTT
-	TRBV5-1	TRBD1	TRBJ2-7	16	CASSLDLGTGGYEQYF	TGCGCCAGCAGCTTGGACCTAGGGACAGGGGGCTACGAGCAGTACTTC
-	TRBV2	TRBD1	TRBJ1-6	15	CASTRGGTVNSPLHF	TGTGCCAGCACGAGGGGCGGGACAGTTAATTCACCCCTCCACTTT
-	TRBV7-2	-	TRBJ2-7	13	CASSLDAVYEQYF	TGTGCCAGCAGCTTAGACGCGGTCTACGAGCAGTACTTC
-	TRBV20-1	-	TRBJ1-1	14	CSASRSRGLTEAFF	TGCAGTGCTAGTAGATCCAGGGGATTAACTGAAGCTTTCTTT